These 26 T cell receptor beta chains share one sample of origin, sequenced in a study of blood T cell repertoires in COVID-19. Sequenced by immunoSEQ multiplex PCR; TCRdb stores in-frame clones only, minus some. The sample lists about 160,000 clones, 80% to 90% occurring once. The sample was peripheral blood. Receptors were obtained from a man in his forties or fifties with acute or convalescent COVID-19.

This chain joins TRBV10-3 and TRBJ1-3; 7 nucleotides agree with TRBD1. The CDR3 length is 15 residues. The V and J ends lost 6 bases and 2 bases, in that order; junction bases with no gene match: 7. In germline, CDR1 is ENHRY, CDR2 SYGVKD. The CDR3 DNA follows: TGTGCCATCAGCGCCGACAGGGTTGCTGGAAACACCATATATTTT. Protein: CAISADRVAGNTIYF.

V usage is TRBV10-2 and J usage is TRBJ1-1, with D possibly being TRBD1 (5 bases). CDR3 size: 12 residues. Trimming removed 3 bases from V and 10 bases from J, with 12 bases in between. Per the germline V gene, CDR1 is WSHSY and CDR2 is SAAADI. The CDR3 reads CASSDVPGGAFF. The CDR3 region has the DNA TGCGCCAGCAGTGATGTACCCGGGGGAGCTTTCTTT.

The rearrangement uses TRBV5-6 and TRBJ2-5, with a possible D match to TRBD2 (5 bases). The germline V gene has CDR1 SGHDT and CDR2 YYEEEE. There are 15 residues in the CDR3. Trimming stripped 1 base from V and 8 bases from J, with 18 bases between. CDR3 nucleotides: TGTGCCAGCAGCTTGTTAAGCGGCAGCCCCGAAACCCAGTACTTC. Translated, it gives CASSLLSGSPETQYF.

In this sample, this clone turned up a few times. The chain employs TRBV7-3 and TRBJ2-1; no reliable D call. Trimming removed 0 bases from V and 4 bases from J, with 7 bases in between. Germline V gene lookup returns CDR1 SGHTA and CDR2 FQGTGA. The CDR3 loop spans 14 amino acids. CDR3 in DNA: TGTGCCAGCAGCTTAACTGCTATTTACAATGAGCAGTTCTTC. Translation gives CASSLTAIYNEQFF.

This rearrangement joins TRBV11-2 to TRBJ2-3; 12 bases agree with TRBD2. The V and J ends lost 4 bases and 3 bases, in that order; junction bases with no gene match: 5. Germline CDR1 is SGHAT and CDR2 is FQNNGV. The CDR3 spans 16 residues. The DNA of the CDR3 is TGTGCCAGCAGCTCCCTCGGACTAGCGGGAACAGATACGCAGTATTTT. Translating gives CASSSLGLAGTDTQYF.

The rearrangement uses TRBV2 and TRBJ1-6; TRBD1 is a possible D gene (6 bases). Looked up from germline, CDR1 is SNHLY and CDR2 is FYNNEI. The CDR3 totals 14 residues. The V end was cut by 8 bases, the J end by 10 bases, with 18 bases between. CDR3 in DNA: TGTGCCAGCGGGACACAGGGATGGGAGTCACCCCTCCACTTT. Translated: CASGTQGWESPLHF.

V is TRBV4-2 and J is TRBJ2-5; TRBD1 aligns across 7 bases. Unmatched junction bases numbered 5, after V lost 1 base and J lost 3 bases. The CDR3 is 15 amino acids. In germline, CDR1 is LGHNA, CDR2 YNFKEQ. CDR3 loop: CASSQGKGAEETQYF. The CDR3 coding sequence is TGTGCCAGCAGCCAAGGAAAGGGGGCTGAAGAGACCCAGTACTTC.

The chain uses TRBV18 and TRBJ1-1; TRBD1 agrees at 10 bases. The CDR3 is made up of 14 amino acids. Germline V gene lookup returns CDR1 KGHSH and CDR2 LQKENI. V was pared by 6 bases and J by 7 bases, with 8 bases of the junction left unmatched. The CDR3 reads CASSPGQGGNEAFF. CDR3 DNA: TGTGCCAGCTCCCCCGGACAGGGGGGAAATGAAGCTTTCTTT. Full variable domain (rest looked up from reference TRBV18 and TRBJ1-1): NAGVMQNPRHLVRRRGQEARLRCSPMKGHSHVYWYRQLPEEGLKFMVYLQKENIIDESGMPKERFSAEFPKEGPSILRIQQVVRGDSAAYFCASSPGQGGNEAFFGQGTRLTVV.

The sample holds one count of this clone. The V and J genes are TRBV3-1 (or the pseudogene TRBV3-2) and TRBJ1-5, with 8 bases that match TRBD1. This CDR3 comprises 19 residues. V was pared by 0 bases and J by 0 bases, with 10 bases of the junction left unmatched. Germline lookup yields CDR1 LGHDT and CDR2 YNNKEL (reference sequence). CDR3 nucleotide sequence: TGTGCCAGCAGCCAAGATGGGGGGACAGGTCCTTATAGCAATCAGCCCCAGCATTTT. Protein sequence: CASSQDGGTGPYSNQPQHF.

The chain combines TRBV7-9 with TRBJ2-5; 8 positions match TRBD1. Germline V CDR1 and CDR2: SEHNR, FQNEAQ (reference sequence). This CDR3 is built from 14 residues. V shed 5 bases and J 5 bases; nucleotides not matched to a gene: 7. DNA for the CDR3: TGTGCCAGCAGCGCGGACAGGGCAGGGGAGACCCAGTACTTC. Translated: CASSADRAGETQYF.

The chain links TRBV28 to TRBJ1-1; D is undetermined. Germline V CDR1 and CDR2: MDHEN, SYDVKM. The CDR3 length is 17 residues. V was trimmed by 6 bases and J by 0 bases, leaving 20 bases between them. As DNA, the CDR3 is TGTGCCAGCAGCCCATTTTTTGGGGAGGTCATGAACACTGAAGCTTTCTTT. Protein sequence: CASSPFFGEVMNTEAFF.

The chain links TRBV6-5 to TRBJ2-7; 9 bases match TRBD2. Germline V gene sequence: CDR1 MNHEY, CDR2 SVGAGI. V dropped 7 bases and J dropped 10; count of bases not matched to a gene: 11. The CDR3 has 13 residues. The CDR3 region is CASTGGLAKTQYF. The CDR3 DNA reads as TGTGCCAGCACCGGGGGACTAGCAAAAACACAGTACTTC.

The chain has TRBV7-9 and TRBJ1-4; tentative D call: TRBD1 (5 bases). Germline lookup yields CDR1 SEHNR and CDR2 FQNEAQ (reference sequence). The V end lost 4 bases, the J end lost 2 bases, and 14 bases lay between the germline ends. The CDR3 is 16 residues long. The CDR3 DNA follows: TGTGCCAGCAGCTCTCTTAGGGGTGCTACTAATGAAAAACTGTTTTTT. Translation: CASSSLRGATNEKLFF.

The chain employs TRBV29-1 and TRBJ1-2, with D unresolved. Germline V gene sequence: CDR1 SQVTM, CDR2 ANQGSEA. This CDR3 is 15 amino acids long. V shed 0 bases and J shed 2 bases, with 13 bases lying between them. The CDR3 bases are TGCAGCGTTGAAGATCCAGACGGGGTCAACTATGGCTACACCTTC. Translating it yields CSVEDPDGVNYGYTF. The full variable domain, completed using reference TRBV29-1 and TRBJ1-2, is SAVISQKPSRDICQRGTSLTIQCQVDSQVTMMFWYRQQPGQSLTLIATANQGSEATYESGFVIDKFPISRPNLTFSTLTVSNMSPEDSSIYLCSVEDPDGVNYGYTFGSGTRLTVV.

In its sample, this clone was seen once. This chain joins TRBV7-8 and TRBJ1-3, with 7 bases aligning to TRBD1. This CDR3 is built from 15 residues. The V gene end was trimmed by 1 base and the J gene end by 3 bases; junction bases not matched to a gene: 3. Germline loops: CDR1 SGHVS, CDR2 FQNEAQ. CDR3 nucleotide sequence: TGTGCCAGCAGCTTAGAGGGGGCAGTTGGAAACACCATATATTTT. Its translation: CASSLEGAVGNTIYF.

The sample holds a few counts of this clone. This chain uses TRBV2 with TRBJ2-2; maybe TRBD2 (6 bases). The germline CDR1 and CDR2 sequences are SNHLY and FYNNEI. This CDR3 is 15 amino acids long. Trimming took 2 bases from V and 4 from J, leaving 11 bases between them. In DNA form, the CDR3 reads TGTGCCAGCAGTGAAATTGGAGGGCTCACCGGGGAGCTGTTTTTT. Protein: CASSEIGGLTGELFF.

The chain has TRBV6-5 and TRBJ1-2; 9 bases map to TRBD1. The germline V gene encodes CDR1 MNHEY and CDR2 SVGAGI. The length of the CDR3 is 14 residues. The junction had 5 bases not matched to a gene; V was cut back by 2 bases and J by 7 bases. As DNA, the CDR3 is TGTGCCAGCAGTTACAACAGGGGGCAGGGTGGCTACACCTTC. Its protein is CASSYNRGQGGYTF.

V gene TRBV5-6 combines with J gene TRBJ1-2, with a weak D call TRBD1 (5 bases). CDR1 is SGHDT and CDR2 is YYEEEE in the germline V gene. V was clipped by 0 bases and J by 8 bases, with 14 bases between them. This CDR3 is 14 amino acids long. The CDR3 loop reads CASSLEGSRGGYTF. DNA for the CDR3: TGTGCCAGCAGCTTGGAGGGGAGCCGGGGGGGCTACACCTTC.

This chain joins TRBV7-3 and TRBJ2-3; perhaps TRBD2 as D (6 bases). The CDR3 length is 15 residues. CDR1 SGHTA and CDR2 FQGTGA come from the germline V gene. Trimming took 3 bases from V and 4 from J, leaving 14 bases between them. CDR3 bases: TGTGCCAGCAGCTTGGAGGGGCGAGAGGCAGATACGCAGTATTTT. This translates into CASSLEGREADTQYF.

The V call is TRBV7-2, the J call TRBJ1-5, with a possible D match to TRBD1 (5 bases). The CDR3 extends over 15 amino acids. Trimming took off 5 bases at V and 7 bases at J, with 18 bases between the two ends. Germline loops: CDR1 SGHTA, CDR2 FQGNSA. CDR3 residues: CASSPTVGWRQPQHF. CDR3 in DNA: TGTGCCAGCAGCCCGACAGTTGGATGGCGCCAGCCCCAGCATTTT.

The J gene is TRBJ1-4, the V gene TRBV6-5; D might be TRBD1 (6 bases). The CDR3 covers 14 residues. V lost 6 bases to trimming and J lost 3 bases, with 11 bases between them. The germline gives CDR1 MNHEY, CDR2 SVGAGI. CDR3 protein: CASRIRGANEKLFF. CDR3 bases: TGTGCCAGCAGGATCAGGGGTGCTAATGAAAAACTGTTTTTT.

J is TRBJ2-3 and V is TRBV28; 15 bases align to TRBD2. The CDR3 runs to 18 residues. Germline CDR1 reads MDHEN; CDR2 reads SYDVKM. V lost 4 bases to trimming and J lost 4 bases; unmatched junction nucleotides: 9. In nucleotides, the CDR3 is TGTGCCAGCAGTTCACGGACTAGCGGGGGGGCCATCGCAGATACGCAGTATTTT. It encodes CASSSRTSGGAIADTQYF.

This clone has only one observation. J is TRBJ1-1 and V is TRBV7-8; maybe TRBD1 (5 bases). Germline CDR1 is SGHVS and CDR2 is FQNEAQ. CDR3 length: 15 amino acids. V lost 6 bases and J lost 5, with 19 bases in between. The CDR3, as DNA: TGTGCCAGCAGAAAGGGTATCGGGGCGGGAACTGAAGCTTTCTTT. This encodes CASRKGIGAGTEAFF.

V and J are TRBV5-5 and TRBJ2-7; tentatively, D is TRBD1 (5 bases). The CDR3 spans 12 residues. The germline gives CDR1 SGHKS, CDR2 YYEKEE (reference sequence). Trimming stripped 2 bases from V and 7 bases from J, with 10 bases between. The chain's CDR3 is CASSLGVSEQYF. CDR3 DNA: TGTGCCAGCAGCTTAGGGGTGAGTGAGCAGTACTTC.

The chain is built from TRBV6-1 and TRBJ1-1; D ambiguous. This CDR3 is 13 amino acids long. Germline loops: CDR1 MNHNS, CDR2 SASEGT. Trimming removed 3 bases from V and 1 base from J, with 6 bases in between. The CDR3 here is CASSENRNTEAFF. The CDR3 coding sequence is TGTGCCAGCAGTGAGAATAGGAACACTGAAGCTTTCTTT.

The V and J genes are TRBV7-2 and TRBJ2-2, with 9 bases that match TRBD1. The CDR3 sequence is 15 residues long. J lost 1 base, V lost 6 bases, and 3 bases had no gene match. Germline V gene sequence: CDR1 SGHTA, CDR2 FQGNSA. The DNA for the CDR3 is TGTGCCAGCAGGTGGGGACAGGGGAACACCGGGGAGCTGTTTTTT. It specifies CASRWGQGNTGELFF.